Shown below are 21 T cell receptor beta chains from a single sample sequenced in a study of shared clonotypes between healthy human individuals. The repertoire was sequenced with immunoSEQ multiplex PCR; TCRdb's copy has only in-frame clones and lacks some. This sample yields 2,500,000 or so clones, of which about 92% are seen a single time; over 0.12% belongs to the top ten. Specimen: naive CD4+ T cells sorted from blood. Subset denoted: CD45RA+ positively selected. These receptors all stem from a man younger than 30 in good health.

The V call is TRBV7-9, the J call TRBJ2-7, with D perhaps assigned TRBD1 or TRBD2 (6 bases each). The V and J ends lost 2 bases and 7 bases respectively, with 21 bases between them. Germline CDR1 SEHNR, CDR2 FQNEAQ (reference sequence). The CDR3 runs 16 residues. CDR3 region: CASSLLVGGEGGEQYF. The CDR3 region has the DNA TGTGCCAGCAGCTTATTAGTCGGGGGCGAAGGCGGGGAGCAGTACTTC.

The chain couples TRBV7-9 to TRBJ2-3, with 7 bases aligning to TRBD2. The V gene's germline CDR1 is SEHNR and CDR2 FQNEAQ (reference sequence). This CDR3 region has 12 residues. J gave up 12 bases and V 5 bases, and 8 bases lay outside the gene matches. The chain's CDR3 is CASSQTGGTQYF. The CDR3 DNA follows: TGTGCCAGCAGCCAGACGGGAGGAACTCAGTATTTT.

The rearrangement links TRBV19 to TRBJ1-5, with D perhaps TRBD1 (5 bases). The CDR3 runs to 18 residues. Germline lookup yields CDR1 LNHDA and CDR2 SQIVND (reference sequence). Trimming removed 2 bases from V and 1 base from J, with 18 bases in between. The CDR3 DNA reads TGTGCCAGTAGTATACCTTTGGGACCTATCGTCAGCAATCAGCCCCAGCATTTT. It is translated as CASSIPLGPIVSNQPQHF. The complete variable domain, with remaining parts taken from reference TRBV19 and TRBJ1-5, reads DGGITQSPKYLFRKEGQNVTLSCEQNLNHDAMYWYRQDPGQGLRLIYYSQIVNDFQKGDIAEGYSVSREKKESFPLTVTSAQKNPTAFYLCASSIPLGPIVSNQPQHFGDGTRLSIL.

This sequence joins TRBV5-6 and TRBJ2-7; 8 bases are a match to TRBD1. Germline CDR1 is SGHDT and CDR2 is YYEEEE. V shed 1 base and J 2 bases; nucleotides not matched to a gene: 8. The length of the CDR3 is 16 residues. CDR3 bases: TGTGCCAGCAGCTTGAGTGGTTGGACAGGGCCCTACGAGCAGTACTTC. The encoded protein is CASSLSGWTGPYEQYF.

V is TRBV19 and J is TRBJ2-2; 8 positions agree with TRBD1. The CDR3 extends over 14 amino acids. J lost 4 bases, V lost 4 bases, and 2 bases had no gene match. Germline lookup yields CDR1 LNHDA and CDR2 SQIVND (reference sequence). The CDR3 loop reads CASSKDRATGELFF. CDR3 DNA: TGTGCCAGTAGTAAGGACAGGGCCACCGGGGAGCTGTTTTTT.

The sample holds one count of this clone. The J gene is TRBJ1-1, the V gene TRBV5-4; 7 bases align to TRBD1. There are 14 residues in the CDR3. V gave up 3 bases and J gave up 0 bases; unmatched junction bases: 2. Germline V lookup: CDR1 SGHNT, CDR2 YYREEE (reference sequence). The CDR3 nucleotides are TGTGCCAGCAGCTCGACAGGGATGAACACTGAAGCTTTCTTT. This gives the protein CASSSTGMNTEAFF.

The chain uses TRBV23-1 and TRBJ2-3; no firm D call. TRBV23-1 is an open reading frame whose function is uncertain. The CDR3 covers 14 residues. V lost 4 bases and J lost 1, with 9 bases in between. The CDR3 loop reads CASSRERGTDTQYF. Written as DNA, the CDR3 is TGCGCCAGCAGTCGGGAAAGGGGCACAGATACGCAGTATTTT.

V gene TRBV4-1 combines with J gene TRBJ2-7; D perhaps matches TRBD1 (6 bases). V lost 1 base, J lost 2 bases, and 15 bases lay in between. Per the germline V gene, CDR1 is MGHRA and CDR2 is YSYEKL. The CDR3 loop spans 16 amino acids. The CDR3 DNA reads TGCGCCAGCAGCCAAGGTGACAGGATAGATGCCTACGAGCAGTACTTC. Translation gives CASSQGDRIDAYEQYF.

V gene TRBV9 combines with J gene TRBJ2-5, with D possibly being TRBD2 (6 bases). The ends were cut back, 3 bases at V and 5 bases at J, with 17 bases in the middle. The CDR3 is 15 residues long. Germline V CDR1 and CDR2: SGDLS, YYNGEE. CDR3 sequence (DNA): TGTGCCAGCAGCGAGGGCAGCTTAGGGAGGGAGACCCAGTACTTC. This codes for CASSEGSLGRETQYF.

This clone showed up just once. The CDR3 DNA reads TGTGCCAGCAGGTGGGGGGTTTGGAACACTGAAGCTTTCTTT. This gives the protein CASRWGVWNTEAFF. The rearrangement joins TRBV27 to TRBJ1-1; the D gene is possibly TRBD1 (5 bases). Germline-derived CDR1 and CDR2 are MNHEY and SMNVEV (reference sequence). This CDR3 has 14 residues. The V and J ends lost 6 bases and 1 base respectively, with 12 bases between them.

V usage is TRBV6-5 and J usage is TRBJ2-4, with D perhaps TRBD2 (5 bases). The CDR3 spans 15 residues. Germline assignment: CDR1 MNHEY and CDR2 SVGAGI. V was shortened by 6 bases and J by 8 bases, with 20 bases between the two germline ends. The CDR3 DNA reads as TGTGCCAGCAGGAGTCTGGCTAGCTCGAATTACATTCAGTACTTC. Its protein is CASRSLASSNYIQYF.

CDR3 nucleotides: TGTGCCAGCAGGGGGACAGGGACCAATCAGCCCCAGCATTTT. Protein sequence: CASRGTGTNQPQHF. This rearrangement joins TRBV2 to TRBJ1-5; 9 nucleotides line up with TRBD1. Trimming cost V 6 bases and J 3 bases; bases outside gene matches: 3. CDR3 size: 14 residues. In germline, CDR1 is SNHLY, CDR2 FYNNEI.

This chain uses TRBV30 with TRBJ1-2; D ambiguous. Germline CDR1 is GTSNPN and CDR2 is SVGIG (reference sequence). V lost 3 bases and J 2 bases, leaving 4 bases between the germline ends. This CDR3 has 11 amino acids. CDR3 in DNA: TGTGCCTGGAGGGACAACTATGGCTACACCTTC. As protein: CAWRDNYGYTF.

The gene calls are TRBV10-3 and TRBJ1-3; D not certain. The CDR3 is 16 amino acids. With 3 bases removed from V and 4 bases from J, the gap between germline ends came to 16 bases. The germline CDR1 and CDR2 sequences are ENHRY and SYGVKD. The CDR3 region has the DNA TGTGCCATCAGTGAATTGAGGGCAGCGCGGGGAAACACCATATATTTT. Translating gives CAISELRAARGNTIYF.

This clone was counted a single time. The chain combines TRBV5-1 with TRBJ1-4, with 10 bases that match TRBD1. Trimming removed 2 bases from V and 0 bases from J; junction bases left unmatched: 4. Germline CDR1 SGHRS, CDR2 YFSETQ. The CDR3 spans 17 residues. In DNA form, the CDR3 reads TGCGCCAGCAGCTTCGGACAGGGGGGTTCAACTAATGAAAAACTGTTTTTT. Translation: CASSFGQGGSTNEKLFF.

The rearrangement joins TRBV30 to TRBJ1-1, with 8 positions matching TRBD1. The CDR3 covers 13 residues. With 1 base clipped from V and 5 bases from J, the junction kept 3 bases outside the gene matches. The V gene's germline CDR1 is GTSNPN and CDR2 SVGIG (reference sequence). CDR3 DNA sequence: TGTGCCTGGAGTGCCCAGGGGGCGACTGAAGCTTTCTTT. This sequence encodes CAWSAQGATEAFF.

V gene TRBV29-1 combines with J gene TRBJ2-7; 7 bases are shared with TRBD2. The CDR3 loop spans 13 amino acids. Per germline, CDR1 SQVTM and CDR2 ANQGSEA. V shed 7 bases, J shed 6 bases, and the junction held 12 bases outside the gene matches. DNA for the CDR3: TGCAGCGCCCTGGCTAGCGGCCGCTCCGAGCAGTACTTC. Its protein is CSALASGRSEQYF.

CDR3: CASSWDGIGTEAFF. The CDR3 nucleotides are TGTGCCAGCAGTTGGGACGGAATTGGCACTGAAGCTTTCTTT. This chain joins TRBV27 and TRBJ1-1; tentatively, D is TRBD1 (5 bases). Trimming shortened V by 4 bases and J by 4 bases, and 13 bases separated the two germline ends. The CDR3 runs to 14 residues. Germline V CDR1 and CDR2: MNHEY, SMNVEV (reference sequence).

V is TRBV5-8 and J is TRBJ1-2, with 9 nucleotides matching TRBD1. CDR1 and CDR2 (germline): SGHTS, YDEGEE. The trim removed 0 bases at V and 6 bases at J, leaving 6 bases unmatched. There are 15 residues in the CDR3. Here the CDR3 reads CASSLEGQGGHGYTF. The CDR3 DNA is TGTGCCAGCAGCTTGGAGGGACAGGGAGGGCATGGCTACACCTTC.

The chain recombines TRBV6-5 with TRBJ1-1; D not certain. The germline gives CDR1 MNHEY, CDR2 SVGAGI. The CDR3 runs 15 residues. V lost 6 bases, J lost 3 bases, and 17 bases lay in between. The CDR3 region has the DNA TGTGCCAGCAGACGAACGGGGAGTCAATACACTGAAGCTTTCTTT. Its translation: CASRRTGSQYTEAFF.

In nucleotides, the CDR3 is TGTGCCAGCAGCCAGTCGACGGGACAGAGCACAGATACGCAGTATTTT. As protein: CASSQSTGQSTDTQYF. The genes are TRBV7-6 and TRBJ2-3; the match to TRBD1 covers 7 bases. Trimming cost V 5 bases and J 0 bases; bases outside gene matches: 8. The germline V gene has CDR1 SGHVS and CDR2 FNYEAQ. The CDR3 has 16 amino acids.